This T cell receptor beta chain was recovered during a study of blood T cell repertoires in COVID-19. The V segment lost 3 bases and the J segment 4 bases; nucleotides outside the gene matches: 5. This CDR3 is 15 amino acids long. Germline V lookup: CDR1 MDHEN, CDR2 SYDVKM. TCRdb keeps only in-frame clones here, not all; method: immunoSEQ multiplex PCR. The data hold a few hundred thousand clones, with less than 95% observed a single time. The chain employs TRBV28 and TRBJ2-3; 9 nucleotides agree with TRBD2. This receptor was taken from a man between 18 and 29 years old who had recovered from COVID-19. The sequencing sample was made of PBMCs or T cells enriched from blood (not recorded which). The chain's CDR3 is CASSLRREGPDTQYF. The CDR3 DNA reads as TGTGCCAGCAGTTTGAGGCGGGAGGGCCCAGATACGCAGTATTTT.